This TCR beta chain was sequenced during a study of Ad26.COV2.S vaccination and SARS-CoV-2 variants. Study at large: Donor was assigned to the Ad26.COV2.S arm of trial COV1001. Findings of the study overall: Vaccine and placebo groups showed comparable non-spike TCR breadth. It was reported that spike-specific CD8+ and CD4+ T cell responses were substantially broad after vaccination. Total T cell responses were possibly underestimated by TCR breadth and depth analyses.

A note on this clone: Its antigen is not identified.

There are 14 residues in the CDR3. The V gene's germline CDR1 is MNHEY and CDR2 SMNVEV (reference sequence). V dropped 4 bases and J dropped 4 bases, with 13 bases sitting between them. Measured with immunoSEQ multiplex PCR; TCRdb has only the in-frame clones, and not every one. The data show about 330,000 clones, with about nine tenths seen just once and 4.5% to 7% held by the top ten. Treatment described: around 19 received Ad26.COV2.S at low or high dose, single or two shots; 5 received placebo; per-sample allocation not given. Day 63 after the first injection of vaccine or placebo was the sampling time.

The chain joins TRBV27 to TRBJ1-2; weak D call: TRBD1 (5 bases). The clonotype comes from a person aged 18 to 65 who received the Ad26.COV2.S COVID-19 vaccine or a placebo. Sequenced material: peripheral blood, taken in a trial of Ad26.COV2.S vaccine versus placebo. CDR3: CASSYSRDFYGYTF. DNA of the CDR3: TGTGCCAGCAGTTATAGCAGGGACTTCTATGGCTACACCTTC.